These 23 T cell receptor beta chains were sequenced from one sample in a study of shared clonotypes between healthy human individuals. Sequencing was performed with immunoSEQ multiplex PCR; in TCRdb, only in-frame clones are kept and a portion is missing. The table has roughly 500,000 clones, 60% to 80% seen once. The specimen was PBMCs. These receptors all come from a woman aged 35 to 49 in good health. Some clones in this sample may be carry-over from other donors' samples.

To note about this clone: Possible read error: a much larger clone is one base away. V gene TRBV6-6 combines with J gene TRBJ1-4, with D perhaps TRBD1 (5 bases). In germline, CDR1 is MNHNY, CDR2 SVGAGI (reference sequence). There are 13 residues in the CDR3. V was trimmed by 5 bases and J by 8 bases, leaving 12 bases between them. The CDR3 DNA is TGTGCCAGCAGTCCCAGGGCTGGAGAAAAACTGTTTTTT. Its translation: CASSPRAGEKLFF.

The chain employs TRBV19 and TRBJ2-5; D is possibly TRBD2 (6 bases). CDR1 and CDR2 (germline): LNHDA, SQIVND (reference sequence). The CDR3 has 13 residues. Trimming left V 5 bases short and J 9 bases short, with 16 bases between. This CDR3 is CASSFGTPGAQYF. The CDR3 DNA follows: TGTGCCAGTAGTTTCGGGACTCCGGGGGCCCAGTACTTC.

In this sample, this clone turned up a few times. The chain couples TRBV29-1 to TRBJ1-3, with D perhaps TRBD1 (5 bases). The V gene lost 7 bases and the J gene lost 2 bases, with 12 bases spanning the gap. The germline gives CDR1 SQVTM, CDR2 ANQGSEA. The CDR3 totals 13 residues. The DNA of the CDR3 is TGCAGCGCGCGTTCCAGGGCTGGAAACACCATATATTTT. Translation gives CSARSRAGNTIYF.

The chain uses TRBV7-2 and TRBJ2-7; D is tentatively TRBD1 or TRBD2 (5 bases each). With 6 bases removed from V and 0 bases from J, the gap between germline ends came to 12 bases. Per the germline V gene, CDR1 is SGHTA and CDR2 is FQGNSA. CDR3 length: 14 residues. For the CDR3, the DNA is TGTGCCAGCAGTCGGGACCCTCTCTCCTACGAGCAGTACTTC. Encoded protein: CASSRDPLSYEQYF.

The genes are TRBV7-8 and TRBJ2-5; D not certain. The end of the DNA aligns better with TRBJ2-7, so the J call may be wrong. CDR3 length: 8 amino acids. Germline CDR1 and CDR2: SGHVS and FQNEAQ. Here the CDR3 DNA reads TGTGCCAGCAGCGAGCAGTACTTC. Protein: CASSEQYF.

The chain carries TRBV2 and TRBJ1-3; D ambiguous. V dropped 0 bases and J dropped 3 bases, with 15 bases sitting between them. CDR1 is SNHLY and CDR2 is FYNNEI in the germline V gene. The CDR3 is 17 amino acids. The CDR3 sequence is CASSEALQRGFGNTIYF. DNA for the CDR3: TGTGCCAGCAGTGAAGCGCTTCAACGAGGGTTTGGAAACACCATATATTTT.

This chain links TRBV6-6 with TRBJ2-7; no clear D. The V end was cut by 2 bases, the J end by 0 bases, with 11 bases between. Germline CDR1 MNHNY, CDR2 SVGAGI (reference sequence). This CDR3 spans 15 amino acids. DNA of the CDR3: TGTGCCAGCAGTTACGAGGAAACGGGCTCCTACGAGCAGTACTTC. This codes for CASSYEETGSYEQYF.

This clone was observed once. The V gene is TRBV19, the J gene TRBJ2-6; no clear D. Germline values: CDR1 LNHDA, CDR2 SQIVND (reference sequence). There are 13 residues in the CDR3. V was clipped by 5 bases and J by 3 bases, with 5 bases between them. The CDR3 spells CASSFHGANVLTF. The CDR3 DNA follows: TGTGCCAGTAGTTTCCATGGGGCCAACGTCCTGACTTTC.

This sequence joins TRBV28 and TRBJ2-7, with D perhaps TRBD1 or TRBD2 (6 bases each). Deletions cut 8 bases from V and 5 bases from J, with 19 bases between. The germline V gene has CDR1 MDHEN and CDR2 SYDVKM. This CDR3 spans 14 amino acids. DNA for the CDR3: TGTGCCAGCTCCTTTTGGGGGGCGTTCCACGAGCAGTACTTC. As protein: CASSFWGAFHEQYF.

This chain uses TRBV11-3 with TRBJ1-1; D call uncertain. In germline, CDR1 is SGHNT, CDR2 YENEEA. The CDR3 totals 14 residues. V lost 5 bases and J 5 bases, leaving 15 bases between the germline ends. The CDR3 DNA reads TGTGCCAGCAGCCCGACCCGGAAGGGAACTGAAGCTTTCTTT. This gives the protein CASSPTRKGTEAFF.

The rearrangement joins TRBV6-1 to TRBJ1-5; no reliable D call. Trimming took 4 bases from V and 6 from J, leaving 13 bases between them. CDR1 MNHNS and CDR2 SASEGT come from the germline V gene. The CDR3 covers 14 residues. The CDR3 DNA reads TGTGCCAGCAGTGGGGGAAACAGAGCTCAGCCCCAGCATTTT. Protein sequence: CASSGGNRAQPQHF.

The chain joins TRBV5-5 to TRBJ2-3, with TRBD1 as a possible D gene (5 bases). The germline V and J ends were trimmed by 4 bases and 6 bases, with 9 bases remaining between them. Germline V lookup: CDR1 SGHKS, CDR2 YYEKEE (reference sequence). The CDR3 extends over 12 amino acids. The CDR3 is CASSKQGDTQYF. The DNA for the CDR3 is TGTGCCAGCAGCAAGCAGGGTGATACGCAGTATTTT.

This clone was seen once. The CDR3 DNA is TGTGCCAGCAGCCGGAGGGACAGGGGAAGGTTTGAGCAGTTCTTC. This sequence encodes CASSRRDRGRFEQFF. The rearrangement uses TRBV11-2 and TRBJ2-1; 10 positions agree with TRBD1. CDR1 and CDR2 (germline): SGHAT, FQNNGV. Trimming cost V 5 bases and J 9 bases; bases outside gene matches: 10. This CDR3 has 15 residues.

The chain combines TRBV7-2 with TRBJ2-1; 7 bases align to TRBD2. The CDR3 runs to 20 residues. The junction had 15 bases not matched to a gene; V was cut back by 0 bases and J by 1 base. CDR1 and CDR2 (germline): SGHTA, FQGNSA. The CDR3 nucleotides are TGTGCCAGCAGCTTAGCGGTGGGGACTACCTTTAACAGATCCTACAATGAGCAGTTCTTC. Its protein is CASSLAVGTTFNRSYNEQFF.

CDR3 nucleotide sequence: TGTGCCACCAGCAGAGGGGCAGGGCGAACTGAAGCTTTCTTT. It yields the protein CATSRGAGRTEAFF. V and J are TRBV15 and TRBJ1-1; a possible D gene is TRBD1 (5 bases). CDR1 LNHNV and CDR2 YYDKDF come from the germline V gene (reference sequence). CDR3 size: 14 residues. Trimming left V 1 base short and J 5 bases short, with 11 bases between.

To note about this clone: Given a far larger clone just one base away, this is likely a sequencing read error. Other DNA sequences within the sample encode an identical CDR3. This chain connects TRBV7-2 to TRBJ2-2; D not certain. Deletions cut 5 bases from V and 3 bases from J, with 4 bases between. The CDR3 spans 12 residues. Per germline, CDR1 SGHTA and CDR2 FQGNSA. CDR3 in amino acids: CASSPYTGELFF. CDR3 in DNA: TGTGCCAGCAGCCCCTACACCGGGGAGCTGTTTTTT.

The sample holds many counts of this clone. The rearrangement uses TRBV19 and TRBJ2-6, with unresolved D. This CDR3 has 14 residues. The V gene lost 4 bases and the J gene lost 4 bases, with 8 bases spanning the gap. Germline CDR1 LNHDA, CDR2 SQIVND (reference sequence). CDR3 nucleotides: TGTGCCAGTAGTAAGGGTTCGGGGGCCAACGTCCTGACTTTC. It encodes CASSKGSGANVLTF.

This chain joins TRBV2 and TRBJ2-7, with a possible D match to TRBD2 (5 bases). There are 15 residues in the CDR3. Trimming left V 5 bases short and J 2 bases short, with 16 bases between. Germline V gives CDR1 SNHLY, CDR2 FYNNEI. The CDR3: CASSSLTSITYEQYF. The CDR3 DNA reads TGTGCCAGCAGTTCTCTTACTAGTATCACCTACGAGCAGTACTTC.

The genes are TRBV19 and TRBJ1-4, with a weak D call TRBD1 (6 bases). The CDR3 spans 12 residues. V was pared by 6 bases and J by 8 bases, with 10 bases between. Germline values: CDR1 LNHDA, CDR2 SQIVND (reference sequence). In DNA, the CDR3 is TGTGCCAGTAGGGGACACGCCGAAAAACTGTTTTTT. It is translated as CASRGHAEKLFF.

CDR3 protein: CASRTGGGETQYF. In DNA, the CDR3 is TGTGCCAGTAGGACAGGGGGCGGGGAGACCCAGTACTTC. The rearrangement joins TRBV19 to TRBJ2-5; 10 bases fit TRBD1. The CDR3 has 13 amino acids. Germline V lookup: CDR1 LNHDA, CDR2 SQIVND (reference sequence). J was trimmed by 5 bases and V by 6 bases; bases with no gene match: 3.

The rearrangement joins TRBV27 to TRBJ1-2; unclear D gene. Trimming removed 0 bases from V and 4 bases from J, with 15 bases in between. The CDR3 has 16 residues. Germline CDR1 reads MNHEY; CDR2 reads SMNVEV (reference sequence). The CDR3 sequence: CASSLSNLPRLYGYTF. In DNA, the CDR3 is TGTGCCAGCAGTTTATCGAACCTACCCCGCCTCTATGGCTACACCTTC.

This chain uses TRBV6-5 with TRBJ2-1; 7 bases are shared with TRBD1. The CDR3 has 13 amino acids. CDR1 is MNHEY and CDR2 is SVGAGI in the germline V gene. V lost 8 bases, J lost 5 bases, and 6 bases stayed unmatched. Written as DNA, the CDR3 is TGTGCCAGCGGCCGGACAGGAGACAATGAGCAGTTCTTC. Translating gives CASGRTGDNEQFF.

The V gene is TRBV27, the J gene TRBJ2-1, with TRBD1 as a possible D gene (5 bases). V was cut by 4 bases and J by 3 bases, with 10 bases left in between. The CDR3 sequence is 14 residues long. Germline lookup yields CDR1 MNHEY and CDR2 SMNVEV (reference sequence). In nucleotides, the CDR3 is TGTGCCAGCAGTTCAGGGCCAGGCTACAATGAGCAGTTCTTC. This sequence encodes CASSSGPGYNEQFF.